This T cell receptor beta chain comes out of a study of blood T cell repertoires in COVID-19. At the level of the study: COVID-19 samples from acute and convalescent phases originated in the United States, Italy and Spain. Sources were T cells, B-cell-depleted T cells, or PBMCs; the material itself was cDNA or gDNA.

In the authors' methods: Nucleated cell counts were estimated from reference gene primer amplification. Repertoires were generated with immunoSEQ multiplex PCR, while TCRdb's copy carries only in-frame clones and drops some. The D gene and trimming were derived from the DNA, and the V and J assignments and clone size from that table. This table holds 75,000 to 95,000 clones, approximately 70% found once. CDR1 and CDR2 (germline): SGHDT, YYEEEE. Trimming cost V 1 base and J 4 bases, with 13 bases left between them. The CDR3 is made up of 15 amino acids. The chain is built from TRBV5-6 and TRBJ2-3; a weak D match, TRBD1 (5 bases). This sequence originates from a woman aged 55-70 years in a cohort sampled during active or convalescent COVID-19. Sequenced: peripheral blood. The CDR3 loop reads CASSLLGRGADTQYF. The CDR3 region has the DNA TGTGCCAGCAGCTTGCTTGGTAGGGGTGCAGATACGCAGTATTTT.